This T cell receptor beta chain was captured by sequencing in a study of T cell responses to AZD1222 COVID-19 vaccine. Overall study: The analysis combined second doses at about 4 or about 12 weeks.

Study results and limitations: Baseline serology detected seropositivity in only six AZD1222 recipients. Spike-specific TCRs gained breadth and depth after people received two AZD1222 doses.

Trimming removed 6 bases from V and 4 bases from J, with 13 bases in between. CDR3 length equals 15 residues. CDR1 is MDHEN, CDR2 SYDVKM, per germline. A word on this clone: Antigen specificity is unknown.

Some clones are missing from TCRdb's copy, which holds only in-frame ones; the method was immunoSEQ multiplex PCR. The table includes about 120,000 clones, just under 95% detected once. The rearrangement links TRBV28 to TRBJ1-6; D perhaps matches TRBD1 (5 bases). Sample: peripheral blood, taken on day 0 of AZD1222 vaccination. The clonotype comes from an adult in good health. CDR3 in amino acids: CASRIPEGYNSPLHF. CDR3 nucleotide sequence: TGTGCCAGCAGAATCCCCGAGGGGTATAATTCACCCCTCCACTTT.